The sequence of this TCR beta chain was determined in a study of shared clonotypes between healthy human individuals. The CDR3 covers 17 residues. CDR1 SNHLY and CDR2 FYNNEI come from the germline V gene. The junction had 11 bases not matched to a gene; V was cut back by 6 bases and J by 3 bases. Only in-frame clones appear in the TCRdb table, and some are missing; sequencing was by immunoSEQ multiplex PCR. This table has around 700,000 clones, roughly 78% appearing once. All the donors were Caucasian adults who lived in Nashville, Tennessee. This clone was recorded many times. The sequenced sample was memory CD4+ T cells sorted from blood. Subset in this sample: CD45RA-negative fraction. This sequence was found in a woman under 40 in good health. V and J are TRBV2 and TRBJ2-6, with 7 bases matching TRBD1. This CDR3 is CASSVDRVGGGANVLTF. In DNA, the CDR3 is TGTGCCAGCAGCGTAGACAGGGTTGGTGGTGGGGCCAACGTCCTGACTTTC.